This TCR beta chain was identified during a study of cytomegalovirus exposure and HLA in healthy donors listed by TCRdb under 2017. With respect to the entire study: An earlier analysis of several hundred of the donors reported more than 250 Gb of sequence data and about 100 million unique TCR beta sequences from about 200 million T cells. Rather than drawing on any new phenotypic data, the later analysis identified candidate immune exposures from TCR beta sequences and the way those sequences occurred across donors. Typing coverage differed by locus: A, B, C, DRB1 and DQB1 were typed in about 629-630 donors, DQA1 in about 510, DPA1 in some 610, and DPB1 in just under 490. In a later analysis, previously published TCR beta repertoires from 550 to 750 donors were re-analyzed and high-resolution HLA genotyping was added so that TCR occurrence patterns could be studied. High-throughput TCR immunosequencing, statistical association of individual TCRs with disease status, and machine learning were combined to predict cytomegalovirus infection status. In a later genetic analysis, genome-wide SNP genotypes for about three fifths of the 666 donors were used, and that subset was treated as a discovery cohort. HLA typing covered class I and class II loci at four-digit resolution. Using immunosequencing, the study profiled T cell repertoires from fewer than 700 subjects and related those repertoires to cytomegalovirus serostatus. Alongside the repertoire data, information on donor age, sex, ethnicity and CMV serostatus was compiled. An early release that covered 640 HLA-typed donors contained approximately 320 gigabases of sequencing data and roughly 84 million unique TCR sequences. Of the approximately 400 genotyped donors, around 81% fell in the genetic ancestry cluster associated with self-reported Caucasian donors. Along with the approximately 700-subject first cohort, a separate validation cohort of approximately 110 different subjects was used. Every repertoire in the discovery cohort had been generated on one and the same sequencing platform. The study aimed to test whether cataloging public T cell receptors could reveal signatures of past pathogen exposure. Among about 410 genotyped donors of the cohort, an average of around 220,000 unique TCR beta nucleotide sequences was sequenced per donor, of which 15% to 20% were non-productive. An earlier analysis of some 500 of the donors applied high-throughput TCR beta sequencing to assess whether each TCR beta V gene segment acted as functional or pseudogenic. About five DR-DQ haplotypes were treated as single units for association and clustering because of strong linkage in the cohort. Study-level results and caveats: A further reported finding was that TCR beta sequences accurately predicted the HLA-A and HLA-B alleles for most subjects in the first cohort. A later analysis found that most CMV-associated TCR beta chains appeared HLA-restricted, with HLA associations seemingly driven largely by CMV exposure. Strong co-occurrence of HLA alleles, especially DR and DQ, made assigning TCR associations to individual alleles difficult. Compared with equally common non-associated chains, HLA-associated TCR beta chains in a later analysis were more clonally expanded and had lower generation probabilities. A later analysis found that TCR association rates varied across HLA loci, with DRB1 alleles showing the most associated TCRs and HLA-C alleles the fewest. Linkage disequilibrium might explain the correlated functional status among segregating V segments, but an unknown experimental factor could not be excluded. The study gave a list of around 170 TCR beta chains associated with cytomegalovirus. This cohort had only TCR beta chains sequenced, and the lack of alpha or paired-chain data limited which features could be detected. Roughly uniform sequencing depth across donors was assumed in presence/absence analyses, although this assumption may not hold. The authors suggested that the approach could potentially be extended to other disease states and immunological phenotypes. Cytomegalovirus status was reported to be diagnosed by the classifier with high specificity and sensitivity in both the original and validation cohorts. Several of the top co-occurrence clusters appeared to be linked to parvovirus B19, influenza, CMV and Epstein-Barr virus, according to a later analysis. The sequencing pipeline was judged likely to have produced a cluster of highly shared sequence variants as a technical artifact. For the cohort, immune exposure information was limited to CMV serostatus. Because HLA typing was missing for some donors at each locus, association tests included only the typed subset. Because the 87-base-pair reads could not distinguish some IMGT-functional V segments, including TRBV6-2 and TRBV6-3, those segments were excluded. In a later genetic analysis, fewer N-insertions in productive TCRs were reported among donors in an Asian-associated ancestry cluster than the 666-donor mean. Broadly in line with IMGT annotations, most TCR beta V segments showed up in productive rearrangements about 90% or about 30% of the time in an earlier analysis of 450 to 600 of the donors. Most TCR sequences were observed very rarely across donors, whereas some public TCRs were present in many individuals. Because counts were too low, seventeen rarely observed V segments, including chromosome 9 orphons, were excluded from the earlier analysis of around 640 of the donors. A few of the identified cytomegalovirus-associated TCR beta chains were confirmed in vitro to be specific for cytomegalovirus antigens. In a later genetic analysis, a missense DCLRE1C variant was associated with V-gene and J-gene trimming of TCR beta chains, and the association was replicated in an independent cohort. In a later analysis, 16,951 TCR beta sequences were associated with specific HLA alleles at a false discovery rate of 0.05.

Taken from cysteine to phenylalanine, the CDR3 has 16 residues. Only CDR3 DNA is held: 48 bases, read in frame from base 1. The cohort was made up of 666 healthy bone marrow donors. At the time of sampling, every cohort member was nominally healthy, though immune exposures that went unrecorded were likely present. The donor tested CMV seropositive, placing the donor among the 290 or so seropositive members of the cohort. Every donor gave a peripheral blood sample, and the peripheral blood mononuclear cells from that sample were used for TCR beta sequencing. The Qiagen DNeasy Blood Extraction Kit was used to extract genomic DNA from the blood cell samples. The library relied on the immunoSEQ multiplex PCR assay. For the multiplex PCR, a mixture combining 60 forward primers for TCR Vbeta segments and 13 reverse primers for TCR Jbeta segments was used. Amplification of the CDR3 region of rearranged TCR beta genes was performed with a multiplex PCR assay on genomic DNA. Amplified TCR beta libraries were sequenced as 87-base-pair reads on the Illumina HiSeq System. As for the authors' bioinformatics: A later analysis counted about 82 million unique TCR beta chains across the 670 or so repertoires, and around 9.9 million of these chains were shared by at least two donors. Raw reads were error-corrected and collapsed into unique sequences with a nearest-neighbor algorithm that merged closely related sequences to remove PCR and sequencing errors. To assign V, D and J gene segments, CDR3 sequences were aligned to IMGT reference sequences. For a sequence to be retained, a match of at least six nucleotides was required to both a V gene segment and a J gene segment. A rearrangement was called productive if the CDR3 had no stop codons and remained in frame with V and J, and every other rearrangement was called non-productive. CDR3 was defined by IMGT convention, running from the second conserved V-encoded cysteine to the conserved J-encoded phenylalanine. Sequences without an unambiguous match to a single V gene segment were excluded from the earlier analysis of approximately 560 of the donors. In an earlier analysis of several hundred of the donors, a V segment was called functional when productive rearrangements were above 56.7%, and segregating when the standard deviation between donors exceeded 5%. A statistical classification framework was built to diagnose cytomegalovirus status from the catalog of TCR beta chain sequences. V and J gene assignment, in a later analysis, came from comparing TCR nucleotide sequences with IMGT/GENE-DB human TR gene sequences. The TCRdist pipeline was used in a later analysis to assign CDR3 sequences and most-parsimonious VDJ recombination scenarios. In a later analysis, every TCR beta chain was defined by the combination of its CDR3 amino acid sequence and its V-gene family, and reads without a unique V-gene family were dropped. As a way to deal with suspected cross-contamination and a sequencing artifact, a later analysis dropped under 600 nucleotide sequences that were highly shared and had low generation probability. A later analysis calculated a clonal expansion index for each public chain from normalized within-repertoire ranks of inferred template counts. Generation probabilities in a later analysis came from a VDJ recombination model fitted to out-of-frame rearrangements, and those results were checked against IGoR. Hypergeometric tests were used in a later analysis to score TCR-TCR, TCR-HLA and TCR-CMV co-occurrence, with a repertoire-size bias correction applied to the TCR pairs. A later analysis estimated false discovery rates by permuting HLA or CMV assignments 20 times. In a later analysis, co-occurring TCRs were grouped with DBSCAN, and TCRdist sequence similarity was added when clustering was performed within HLA-allele-positive subsets. Co-occurrence clustering excluded repertoires with fewer than 30,000 or more than 120,000 public chains, plus five with anomalous nucleotide sharing. The table comes from immuneACCESS by way of TCRdb, which keeps in-frame sequences with V and J called. Part of the clones is missing from these tables; in studies checked, under half for an unresolved V gene and the rest for unknown reasons. The V and J calls and clone size come from that table; D and trimming were worked out from the DNA. The sample contains roughly 130,000 clones, approximately 69% of them found a single time. The ten largest clones add up to 5.5% to 8.5% of the sample.

Concerning this clone itself: It lacks a known antigen. Within one base of it there is no much larger clone, and no base qualities were kept.

The rearrangement combines TRBV21-1 with TRBJ2-1; TRBD1 is the table's D call, not checked against the DNA. TRBV21-1 is noted as a pseudogene. The sample consisted of PBMCs. This receptor was obtained from a man between 35 and 55 years old in good health and CMV-seropositive. The CDR3 sequence is CASSKAQPSSYNEQFF. The nucleotides read TGTGCCAGCAGCAAAGCACAGCCGAGCTCCTACAATGAGCAGTTCTTC.